Sequencing of this T cell receptor beta chain was carried out in a study of identical twins (dated by TCRdb to 2016 to 2017). Regarding the study in general: To test whether fetal clonotypes persist, this study deep-sequenced TCR alpha and beta repertoires from monozygotic twins, from unrelated adults of various ages, and from cord blood. To rule out contamination, replicate twin experiments were performed at different times with different library preparation protocols. Results and caveats for the whole study, not just this receptor: Invariant T cells such as MAIT and iNKT could partly confound zero-insertion analyses, although diverse VJ usage argued against such confounding for most clonotypes. The excess sharing between twins in beta out-of-frame sequences was weaker because fewer shared sequences reduced the signal-to-noise ratio. Recombination models systematically underestimated out-of-frame TCR alpha sharing in monozygotic twins but agreed with sharing between unrelated individuals. Because the same donors could not be followed over many years, the conclusions relied on cross-sectional statistical analysis. Fewer insertions were carried by abundant cord blood beta clonotypes; a weaker similar trend was observed in young adult naive repertoires, while no such trend was observed in memory repertoires. Out-of-frame TCR alpha sequences shared between twins showed an excess of low generation-probability sequences compared with coincidental sharing between unrelated individuals.

This clonotype was observed at least ten times. What antigen it recognizes has not been identified. Per-base quality was not reported, and no clone a single base away is much larger than it. The library was prepared using 5' RACE. Sequencer: Illumina HiSeq 2000. A universal primer binding site was added through template switching, and the final cDNA carried a unique molecular identifier so that TCR cDNA molecules could be counted accurately. Specific primers in the conserved constant-segment region were used to synthesize first-strand cDNA for TCR alpha and beta chains. To control for contamination, every cDNA library carried two barcodes: a SMART-Mk sample barcode plus Illumina barcodes. TruSeq adapter sequences along with Illumina sample barcodes were introduced in two successive PCR steps. The TCR alpha and beta cDNA libraries were sequenced on the Illumina HiSeq platform using custom primers. The original pipeline was this. Raw reads were processed with MiGEC to extract unique molecular identifiers, and MiXCR was used to determine CDR3 positions. Recombination models were inferred per individual with the repgenHMM and IGoR tools using an EM algorithm. Shared clonotype analysis was performed with the tcR package in R, normalizing sharing by the product of cloneset sizes. To study raw recombination without the effects of thymic and clonal selection, out-of-frame nonproductive sequences were analyzed. The public reads were reprocessed in TCRdb via fastp at Q25 and MiXCR, keeping in-frame beta chains. Entries that share a CDR3 protein sequence are merged under the most common genes and DNA. The V and J calls reflect TCRdb's pipeline rather than the authors' work. This sample is represented by a few hundred thousand distinct CDR3 sequences; 14% of them were singletons. In total, the top ten clones hold approximately 0.98% of the sample.

V loses 6 bases at its end and J loses 8 bases; junction bases beyond the gene matches: 11. Reading from cysteine to phenylalanine, the CDR3 counts 14 amino acids. This entry keeps only the CDR3 DNA: 42 bases, framed from base 1. Every donor was a healthy Caucasian. The twin cohort consisted of three pairs of female monozygotic twins, all aged about 18 to 30 years. Positive isolation kits from Invitrogen were used to isolate CD4+ and CD8+ T cell populations. This sample also appeared in a second study, on yellow fever vaccine responses in identical twins. As described in the second report: The authors reported that the T cell response to vaccination in identical twins appeared partly convergent and partly personalized. Focusing on identical twins, the study followed the T cell clones that responded to the vaccine, and did so with precision.

This sequence originates from a woman aged 18-29 years in good health. The chain links TRBV12-3 or TRBV12-4 with TRBJ1-2; 8 bases in between match TRBD1. Sequencing input: CD4+ T cells sorted from blood. The bases are TGTGCCAGCAGCCCCTCGGGGACAGGTGGAGGCTACACCTTC. Its amino acids are CASSPSGTGGGYTF.